This T cell receptor beta chain stems from a study of blood T cells in healthy people across ages (dated by TCRdb to between 2015 and 2017). Regarding the complete study: In model experiments, template switching captured about one uniquely barcoded TCR beta cDNA molecule for every two T cells. The study measured age-related changes in TCR beta repertoire diversity using deep sequencing normalized with unique cDNA molecular identifiers. The donors were divided into four age groups: young (average 16 years), middle-aged (approximately 39), aged (approximately 62) and long-lived (about 79). To avoid experimental bias, donors of different ages were distributed randomly across sequencing lanes. The study analyzed two additional independent replicas of 1 million unique cDNA reads from the same blood draw for two donors, one aged 18 to 30 and one aged 80 or older. General conclusions and limits of the study: There was a strong correlation between observed TCR beta diversity and the percentage of naive T cells measured by flow cytometry. Estimates of total diversity based on one million sequenced T cells were regarded as lower bounds and as underestimates. Compared with the aged group, more naive CD4+ T cells, fewer expanded clones and increased TCR diversity were shown by the long-lived group, suggesting age selection. Because profiling used bulk unsorted PBMCs, naive and antigen-experienced compartments could not be compared conclusively. Because the CMV infection status of the donors was unknown, age-related changes in expanded clonotypes may potentially have been confounded. Observed TCR beta diversity per million T cells fell roughly linearly with age, and a significant reduction was already apparent by age about 38.

The germline V gene (reference sequence) sets CDR1 to LNHDA and CDR2 to SQIVND. The CDR3 measures 14 amino acids from cysteine to phenylalanine. The retained sequence is limited to the CDR3, 42 bases, with the frame set at the first base. V loses 4 bases of germline sequence and J loses 4 bases, and the interval between the two ends is 14 bases. To prepare the library, 5' RACE was applied. These reads were obtained on an Illumina HiSeq 2500. The second PCR ran for about 6 to 12 cycles and used a J-beta primer mix along with a sample-barcoded 5' primer. A template-switch 5' adaptor carrying 12 random nucleotides introduced a unique molecular identifier onto each TCR beta cDNA molecule. Each sample yielded at least 2.5 million CDR3-containing paired-end reads. The Mint cDNA synthesis kit, primed by a TRBC-specific oligonucleotide, was used to synthesize first-strand cDNA from all RNA. Following uracil-DNA glycosylase treatment, all cDNA underwent a first 18-cycle PCR with the universal primers M1SS and BC2_uni_R. Under the source paper's analysis protocol: For normalization, 1 million high-quality reads were randomly selected from each sample, with every read carrying a distinct molecular identifier. Reads with shared molecular identifiers were discarded instead of being binned into consensus sequences. CDR3 identification, clonotype clustering and error correction used MiTCR with a Q25 quality threshold and the strictest error-elimination algorithm. A nonparametric unseen species model with Euler transformation was used to estimate lower-bound total TCR beta diversity. TCRdb took the public reads, trimmed them with fastp at Q25, ran MiXCR for clone calling and kept in-frame beta chains. When rows share a CDR3 protein, they turn into one entry using the most common DNA and genes. In this record, the V and J calls reflect TCRdb's handling and not the investigators' own analysis. This sample comprises around 400,000 distinct CDR3 sequences, about 55% of them detected only once. 45% to 55% of the sample rests with the top ten.

The donors were 40 or so Caucasian individuals from Russia, aged 6 to 90 years, who were systemically healthy. Each donor gave ten milliliters of peripheral blood, collected into EDTA-treated Vacutainer tubes. PBMCs were isolated by Ficoll-Paque density-gradient centrifugation, with at least 7 million obtained per sample. Total RNA, at least 6 micrograms per sample, was extracted from PBMCs with Trizol reagent. The percentages of naive CD45RAhigh/CD27high T cells were determined by flow cytometry on a PBMC aliquot from every donor. In the case of this clonotype: The target of this receptor is not known. No much larger clonotype is one base removed from it; base qualities were not supplied.

The rearrangement joined TRBV19 to TRBJ2-7; the D call could be TRBD1 or TRBD2, with each sharing 5 bases. Sequenced material: blood. The clonotype originates from a man aged 60 to 69 in good health. The CDR3 protein sequence reads: CASSTLDGGYEQYF. The DNA sequence reads TGTGCCAGTAGTACCCTAGATGGGGGATACGAGCAGTACTTC.